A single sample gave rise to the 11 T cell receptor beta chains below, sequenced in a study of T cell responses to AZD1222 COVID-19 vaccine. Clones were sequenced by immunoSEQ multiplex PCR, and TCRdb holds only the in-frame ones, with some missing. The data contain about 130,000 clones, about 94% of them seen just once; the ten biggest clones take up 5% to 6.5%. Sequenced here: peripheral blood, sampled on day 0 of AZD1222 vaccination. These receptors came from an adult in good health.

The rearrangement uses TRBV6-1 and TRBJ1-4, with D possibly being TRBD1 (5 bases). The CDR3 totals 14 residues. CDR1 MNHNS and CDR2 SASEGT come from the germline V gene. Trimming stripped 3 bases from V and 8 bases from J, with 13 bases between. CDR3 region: CASSDLGAGEKLFF. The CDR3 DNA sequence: TGTGCCAGCAGTGATCTAGGGGCTGGGGAAAAACTGTTTTTT.

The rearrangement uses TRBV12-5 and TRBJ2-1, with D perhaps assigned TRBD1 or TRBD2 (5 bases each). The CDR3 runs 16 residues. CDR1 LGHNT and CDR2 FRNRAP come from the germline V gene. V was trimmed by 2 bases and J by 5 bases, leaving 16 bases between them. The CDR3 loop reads CASGLRLPGLHNEQFF. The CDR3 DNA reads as TGTGCTAGTGGTTTGAGACTCCCGGGGCTACACAATGAGCAGTTCTTC.

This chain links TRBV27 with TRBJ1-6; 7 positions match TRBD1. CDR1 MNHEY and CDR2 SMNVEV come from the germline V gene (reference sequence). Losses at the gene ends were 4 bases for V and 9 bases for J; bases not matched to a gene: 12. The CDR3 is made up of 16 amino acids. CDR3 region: CASSSDGQVLTSPLHF. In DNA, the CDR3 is TGTGCCAGCAGTTCCGACGGACAGGTTCTCACTTCACCCCTCCACTTT.

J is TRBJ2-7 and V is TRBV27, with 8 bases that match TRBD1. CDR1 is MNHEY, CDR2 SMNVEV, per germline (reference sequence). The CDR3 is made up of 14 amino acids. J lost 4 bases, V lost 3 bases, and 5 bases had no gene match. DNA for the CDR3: TGTGCCAGCAGTTTCCGACAGGGGTTTTACGAGCAGTACTTC. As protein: CASSFRQGFYEQYF.

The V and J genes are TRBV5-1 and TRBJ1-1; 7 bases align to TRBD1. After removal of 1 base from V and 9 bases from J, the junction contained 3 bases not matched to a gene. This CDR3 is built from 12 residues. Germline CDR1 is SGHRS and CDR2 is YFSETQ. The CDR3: CASSLTGDKAFF. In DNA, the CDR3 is TGCGCCAGCAGCTTGACAGGGGATAAAGCTTTCTTT. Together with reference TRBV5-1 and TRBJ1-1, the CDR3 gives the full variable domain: KAGVTQTPRYLIKTRGQQVTLSCSPISGHRSVSWYQQTPGQGLQFLFEYFSETQRNKGNFPGRFSGRQFSNSRSEMNVSTLELGDSALYLCASSLTGDKAFFGQGTRLTVV.

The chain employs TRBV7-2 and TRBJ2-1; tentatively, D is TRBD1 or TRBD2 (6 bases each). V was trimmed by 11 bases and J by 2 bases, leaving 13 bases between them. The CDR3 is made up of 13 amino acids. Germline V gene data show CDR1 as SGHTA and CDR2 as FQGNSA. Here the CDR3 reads CARPGATYNEQFF. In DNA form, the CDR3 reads TGTGCCCGCCCGGGGGCTACCTACAATGAGCAGTTCTTC.

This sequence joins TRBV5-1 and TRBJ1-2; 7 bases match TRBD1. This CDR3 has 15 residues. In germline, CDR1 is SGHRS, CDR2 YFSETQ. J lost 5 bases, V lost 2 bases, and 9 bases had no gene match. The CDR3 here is CASSFEGGTDYGYTF. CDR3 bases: TGCGCCAGCAGCTTTGAAGGCGGGACAGATTATGGCTACACCTTC.

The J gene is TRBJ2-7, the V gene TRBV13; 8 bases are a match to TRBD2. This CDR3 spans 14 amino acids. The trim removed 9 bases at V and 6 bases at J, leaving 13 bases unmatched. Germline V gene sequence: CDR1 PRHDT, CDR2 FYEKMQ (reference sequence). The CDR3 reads CASRRTGGPPEQYF. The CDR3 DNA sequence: TGTGCCAGTCGCCGGACGGGAGGGCCGCCCGAGCAGTACTTC. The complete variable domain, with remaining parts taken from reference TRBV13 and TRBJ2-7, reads AAGVIQSPRHLIKEKRETATLKCYPIPRHDTVYWYQQGPGQDPQFLISFYEKMQSDKGSIPDRFSAQQFSDYHSELNMSSLELGDSALYFCASRRTGGPPEQYFGPGTRLTVT.

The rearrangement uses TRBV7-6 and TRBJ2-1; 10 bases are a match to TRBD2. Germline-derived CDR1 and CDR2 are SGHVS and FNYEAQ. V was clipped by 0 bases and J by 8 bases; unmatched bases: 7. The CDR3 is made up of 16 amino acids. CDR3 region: CASSLAASGRTYEQFF. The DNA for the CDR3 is TGTGCCAGCAGCTTAGCGGCTAGCGGGAGAACGTATGAGCAGTTCTTC.

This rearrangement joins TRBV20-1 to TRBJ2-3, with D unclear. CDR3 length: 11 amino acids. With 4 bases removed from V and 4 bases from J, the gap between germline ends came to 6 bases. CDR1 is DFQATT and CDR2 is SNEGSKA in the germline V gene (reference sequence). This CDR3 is CSAMRPDTQYF. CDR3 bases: TGCAGTGCTATGAGGCCAGATACGCAGTATTTT.

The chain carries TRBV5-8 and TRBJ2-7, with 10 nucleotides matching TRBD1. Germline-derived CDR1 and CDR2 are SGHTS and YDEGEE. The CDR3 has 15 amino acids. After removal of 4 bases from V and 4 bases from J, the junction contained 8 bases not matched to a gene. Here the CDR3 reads CASSPRQGASYEQYF. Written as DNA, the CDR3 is TGTGCCAGCAGCCCCCGACAGGGGGCGAGTTACGAGCAGTACTTC.